This TCR beta chain was captured in a study of cytomegalovirus exposure and HLA in healthy donors. Study details: For the approximately 410 genotyped donors, over 80% fell within the Caucasian-associated ancestry cluster. Study conclusions and caveats: Listed as cytomegalovirus-associated were approximately 160 TCR beta chains. Analysis was carried out at a later point, and it linked a missense DCLRE1C variant to TCR beta V- and J-gene trimming. In vitro data verified a few CMV-associated chains as specific for CMV antigens.

Comments on this clone: Its specificity is unknown.

Germline V gene data show CDR1 as SEHNR and CDR2 as FQNEAQ (reference sequence). There are 13 residues in the CDR3. V dropped 5 bases and J dropped 5 bases, with 12 bases sitting between them. PCR was performed using 60 Vbeta and 13 Jbeta primers. Libraries were prepared by immunoSEQ multiplex PCR; TCRdb keeps only in-frame clonotypes and omits some of them. The table lists 150,000 to 200,000 clones, about 65% of them singletons. The sequence came from a man in his forties in good health and CMV-seropositive. The sample was PBMCs. The rearrangement uses TRBV7-9 and TRBJ2-5, with D possibly TRBD1 on 6 matching bases. The CDR3 spells CASSGAGEETQYF. The DNA for the CDR3 is TGTGCCAGCAGCGGGGCAGGGGAGGAGACCCAGTACTTC. Filled out from reference TRBV7-9 and TRBJ2-5, the complete variable domain reads DTGVSQNPRHKITKRGQNVTFRCDPISEHNRLYWYRQTLGQGPEFLTYFQNEAQLEKSRLLSDRFSAERPKGSFSTLEIQRTEQGDSAMYLCASSGAGEETQYFGPGTRLLVL.